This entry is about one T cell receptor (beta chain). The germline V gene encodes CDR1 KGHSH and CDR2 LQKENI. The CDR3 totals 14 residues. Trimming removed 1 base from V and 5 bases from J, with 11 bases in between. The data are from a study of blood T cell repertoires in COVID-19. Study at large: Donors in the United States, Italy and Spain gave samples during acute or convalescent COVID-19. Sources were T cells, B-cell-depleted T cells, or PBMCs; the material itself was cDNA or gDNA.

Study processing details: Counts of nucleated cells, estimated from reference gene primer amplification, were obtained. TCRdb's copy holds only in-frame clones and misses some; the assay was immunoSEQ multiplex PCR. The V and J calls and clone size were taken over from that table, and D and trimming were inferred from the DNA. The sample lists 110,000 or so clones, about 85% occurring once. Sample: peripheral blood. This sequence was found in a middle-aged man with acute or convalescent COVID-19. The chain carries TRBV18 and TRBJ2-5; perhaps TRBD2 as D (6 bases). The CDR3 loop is CASSPQRAAETQYF. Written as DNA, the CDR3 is TGTGCCAGCTCACCACAGCGGGCGGCGGAGACCCAGTACTTC.